This entry describes one TCR beta chain. This sample is part of a study of T-cell memory formation after mild COVID-19. TCRdb processed the 5' RACE reads anew with MiXCR; each CDR3 protein has one entry. Of 340,000 or so distinct CDR3 sequences listed, roughly 13% are singletons. The CDR3 has 15 amino acids. CDR1 and CDR2 from the germline V gene are SGHRS and YFSETQ. Trimming removed 0 bases from V and 5 bases from J, with 14 bases in between. The TCR sequence derives from a man aged 18 to 29 who had mild COVID-19 (a few samples of this study predate the infection). Cell type and time point are not known. The sequenced material came from PBMCs or a T cell subset sorted from them (not recorded which). The V and J genes are TRBV5-1 and TRBJ1-1; D might be TRBD1 (6 bases). The CDR3 reads CASSLDPGARTEAFF. The CDR3 DNA follows: TGCGCCAGCAGCTTGGATCCGGGGGCTCGGACTGAAGCTTTCTTT.